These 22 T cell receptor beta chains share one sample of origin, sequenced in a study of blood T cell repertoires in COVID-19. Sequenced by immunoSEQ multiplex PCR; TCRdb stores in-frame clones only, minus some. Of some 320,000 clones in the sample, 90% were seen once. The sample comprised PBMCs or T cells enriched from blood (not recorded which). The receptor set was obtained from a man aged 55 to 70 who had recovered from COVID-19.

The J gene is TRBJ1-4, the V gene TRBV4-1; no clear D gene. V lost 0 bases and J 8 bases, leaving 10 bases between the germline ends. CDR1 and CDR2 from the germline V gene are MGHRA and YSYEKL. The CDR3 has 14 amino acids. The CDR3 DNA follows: TGCGCCAGCAGCCAAGAAGGAGGTCTGGAAAAACTGTTTTTT. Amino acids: CASSQEGGLEKLFF.

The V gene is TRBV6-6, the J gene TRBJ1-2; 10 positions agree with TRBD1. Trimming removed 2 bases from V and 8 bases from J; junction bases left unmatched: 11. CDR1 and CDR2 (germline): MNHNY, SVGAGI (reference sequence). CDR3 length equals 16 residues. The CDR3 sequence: CASSYRQGARDGGYTF. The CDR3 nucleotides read TGTGCCAGCAGTTACAGACAGGGGGCGCGCGATGGAGGCTACACCTTC.

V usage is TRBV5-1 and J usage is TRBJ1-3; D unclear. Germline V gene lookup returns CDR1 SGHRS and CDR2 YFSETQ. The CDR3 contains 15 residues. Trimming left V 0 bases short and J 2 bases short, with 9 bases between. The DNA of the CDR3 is TGCGCCAGCAGCTTGGGTCAGGTTACTGGAAACACCATATATTTT. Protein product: CASSLGQVTGNTIYF.

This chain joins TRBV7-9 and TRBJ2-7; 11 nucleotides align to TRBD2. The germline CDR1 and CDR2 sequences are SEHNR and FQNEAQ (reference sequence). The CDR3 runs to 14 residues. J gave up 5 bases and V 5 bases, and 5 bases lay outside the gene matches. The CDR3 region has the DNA TGTGCCAGCAGCCGGGGTAGCGGGAGGGACGAGCAGTACTTC. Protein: CASSRGSGRDEQYF.

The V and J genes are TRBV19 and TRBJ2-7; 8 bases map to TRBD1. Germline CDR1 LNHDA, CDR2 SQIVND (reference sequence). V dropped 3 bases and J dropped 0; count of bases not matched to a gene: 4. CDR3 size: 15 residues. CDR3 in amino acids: CASSMETGVSYEQYF. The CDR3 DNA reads TGTGCCAGTAGTATGGAGACAGGGGTCTCCTACGAGCAGTACTTC.

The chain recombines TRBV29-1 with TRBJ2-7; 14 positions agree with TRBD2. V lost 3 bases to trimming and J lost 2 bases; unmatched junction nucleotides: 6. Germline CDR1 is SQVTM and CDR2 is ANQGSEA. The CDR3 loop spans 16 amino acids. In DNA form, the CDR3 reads TGCAGCGTTGACGGACTAGCGGGAGGTGAAACCTACGAGCAGTACTTC. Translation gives CSVDGLAGGETYEQYF.

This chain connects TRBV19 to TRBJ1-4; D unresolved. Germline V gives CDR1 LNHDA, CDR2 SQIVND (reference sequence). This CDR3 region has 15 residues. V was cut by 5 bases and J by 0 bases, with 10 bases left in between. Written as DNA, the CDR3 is TGTGCCAGTAGTCTCCGACAAGCAACTAATGAAAAACTGTTTTTT. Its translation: CASSLRQATNEKLFF.

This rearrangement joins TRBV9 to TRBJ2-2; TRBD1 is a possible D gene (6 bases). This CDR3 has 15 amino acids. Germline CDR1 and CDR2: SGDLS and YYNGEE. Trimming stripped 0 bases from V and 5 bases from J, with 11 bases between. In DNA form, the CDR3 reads TGTGCCAGCAGCGTAGGACAGGTTGGGACCGGGGAGCTGTTTTTT. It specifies CASSVGQVGTGELFF.

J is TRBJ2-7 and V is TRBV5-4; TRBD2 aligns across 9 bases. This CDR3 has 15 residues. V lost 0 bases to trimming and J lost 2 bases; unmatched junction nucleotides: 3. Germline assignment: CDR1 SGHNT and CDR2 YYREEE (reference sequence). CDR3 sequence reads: CASSLEGGRAYEQYF. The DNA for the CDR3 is TGTGCCAGCAGCTTGGAAGGCGGGAGGGCCTACGAGCAGTACTTC.

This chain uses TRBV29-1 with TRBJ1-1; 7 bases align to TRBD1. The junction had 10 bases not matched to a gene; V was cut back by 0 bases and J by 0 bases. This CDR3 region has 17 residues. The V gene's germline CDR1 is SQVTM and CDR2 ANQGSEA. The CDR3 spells CSVEDLGRQGLNTEAFF. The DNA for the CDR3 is TGCAGCGTTGAAGATTTGGGCCGACAGGGCCTGAACACTGAAGCTTTCTTT.

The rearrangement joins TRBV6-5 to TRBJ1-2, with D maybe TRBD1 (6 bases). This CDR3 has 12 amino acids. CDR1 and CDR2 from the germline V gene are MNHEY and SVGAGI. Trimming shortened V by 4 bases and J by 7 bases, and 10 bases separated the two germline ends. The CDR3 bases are TGTGCCAGCAGTTCACAGGGTCGTGGCTACACCTTC. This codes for CASSSQGRGYTF.

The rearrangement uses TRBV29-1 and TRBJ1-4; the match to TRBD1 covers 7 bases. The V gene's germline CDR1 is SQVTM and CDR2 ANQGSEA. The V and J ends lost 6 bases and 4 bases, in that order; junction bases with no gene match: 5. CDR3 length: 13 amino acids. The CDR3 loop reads CSVQGQLNEKLFF. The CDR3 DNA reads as TGCAGCGTCCAGGGACAGCTTAATGAAAAACTGTTTTTT.

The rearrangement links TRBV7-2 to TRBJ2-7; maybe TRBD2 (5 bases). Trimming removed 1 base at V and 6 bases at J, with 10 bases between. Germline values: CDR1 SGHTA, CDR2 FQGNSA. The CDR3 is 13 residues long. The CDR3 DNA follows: TGTGCCAGCAGCTTAGTGGAGGCCGGCGAGCAGTACTTC. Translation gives CASSLVEAGEQYF.

DNA for the CDR3: TGTGCCAGCAGCTGTCGTCGACAGCCCACAGATACGCAGTATTTT. Protein sequence: CASSCRRQPTDTQYF. V and J are TRBV3-1 (or the pseudogene TRBV3-2) and TRBJ2-3; tentative D call: TRBD1 (5 bases). This CDR3 has 15 amino acids. With 5 bases removed from V and 2 bases from J, the gap between germline ends came to 14 bases. In germline, CDR1 is LGHDT, CDR2 YNNKEL (reference sequence).

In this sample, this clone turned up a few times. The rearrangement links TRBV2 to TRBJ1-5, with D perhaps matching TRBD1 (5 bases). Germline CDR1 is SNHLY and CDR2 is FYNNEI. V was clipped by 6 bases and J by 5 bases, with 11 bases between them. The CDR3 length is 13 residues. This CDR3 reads CASRKDSYQPQHF. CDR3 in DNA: TGTGCCAGCAGGAAAGACAGCTATCAGCCCCAGCATTTT.

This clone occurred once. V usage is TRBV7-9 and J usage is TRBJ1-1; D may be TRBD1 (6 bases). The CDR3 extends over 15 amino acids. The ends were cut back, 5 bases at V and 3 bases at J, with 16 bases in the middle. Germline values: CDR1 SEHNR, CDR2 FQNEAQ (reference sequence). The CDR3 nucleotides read TGTGCCAGCAGCGGCCGGGACACTATCTACACTGAAGCTTTCTTT. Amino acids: CASSGRDTIYTEAFF. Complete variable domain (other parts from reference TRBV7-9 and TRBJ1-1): DTGVSQNPRHKITKRGQNVTFRCDPISEHNRLYWYRQTLGQGPEFLTYFQNEAQLEKSRLLSDRFSAERPKGSFSTLEIQRTEQGDSAMYLCASSGRDTIYTEAFFGQGTRLTVV.

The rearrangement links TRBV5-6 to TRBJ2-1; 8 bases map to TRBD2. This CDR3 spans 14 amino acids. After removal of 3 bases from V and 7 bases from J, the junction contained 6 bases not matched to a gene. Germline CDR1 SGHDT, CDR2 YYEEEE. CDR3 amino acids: CASSSGTRPNEQFF. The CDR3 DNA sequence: TGTGCCAGCAGCTCCGGGACTAGACCAAATGAGCAGTTCTTC.

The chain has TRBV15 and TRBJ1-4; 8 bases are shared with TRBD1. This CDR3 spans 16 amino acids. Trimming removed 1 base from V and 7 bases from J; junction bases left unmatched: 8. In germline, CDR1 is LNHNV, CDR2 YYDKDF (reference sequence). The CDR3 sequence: CATSRGGRGLGEKLFF. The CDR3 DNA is TGTGCCACCAGCAGAGGCGGCAGGGGGCTAGGTGAAAAACTGTTTTTT. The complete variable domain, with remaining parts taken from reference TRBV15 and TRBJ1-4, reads DAMVIQNPRYQVTQFGKPVTLSCSQTLNHNVMYWYQQKSSQAPKLLFHYYDKDFNNEADTPDNFQSRRPNTSFCFLDIRSPGLGDTAMYLCATSRGGRGLGEKLFFGSGTQLSVL.

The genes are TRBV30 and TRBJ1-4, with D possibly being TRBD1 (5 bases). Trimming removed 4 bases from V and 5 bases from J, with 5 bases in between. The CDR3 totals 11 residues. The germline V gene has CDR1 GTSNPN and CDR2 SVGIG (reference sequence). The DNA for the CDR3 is TGTGCCTGGAACAGGAATGAAAAACTGTTTTTT. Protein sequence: CAWNRNEKLFF.

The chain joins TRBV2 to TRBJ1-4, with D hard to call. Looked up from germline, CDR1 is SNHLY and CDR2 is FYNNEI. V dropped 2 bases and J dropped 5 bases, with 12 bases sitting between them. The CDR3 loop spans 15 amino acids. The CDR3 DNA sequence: TGTGCCAGCAGTGAAACCGGACTGACGAATGAAAAACTGTTTTTT. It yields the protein CASSETGLTNEKLFF. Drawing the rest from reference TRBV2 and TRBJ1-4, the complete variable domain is EPEVTQTPSHQVTQMGQEVILRCVPISNHLYFYWYRQILGQKVEFLVSFYNNEISEKSEIFDDQFSVERPDGSNFTLKIRSTKLEDSAMYFCASSETGLTNEKLFFGSGTQLSVL.

The CDR3 reads CASSLGGQGLNEQFF. The DNA for the CDR3 is TGTGCCAGCAGCTTGGGGGGACAGGGGCTCAATGAGCAGTTCTTC. This chain joins TRBV5-4 and TRBJ2-1; 10 positions match TRBD1. The J segment lost 6 bases and the V segment lost 0 bases, leaving 3 bases of the junction unmatched. CDR3 length: 15 residues. The germline CDR1 and CDR2 sequences are SGHNT and YYREEE (reference sequence).

The CDR3 protein is CASSWQRQETQYF. The CDR3 DNA sequence: TGCGCCAGCAGCTGGCAGCGGCAAGAGACCCAGTACTTC. This chain links TRBV5-1 with TRBJ2-5, with a tentative D call TRBD2 (5 bases). Looked up from germline, CDR1 is SGHRS and CDR2 is YFSETQ. The CDR3 consists of 13 residues. V shed 3 bases and J shed 2 bases, with 8 bases lying between them. The whole variable domain, filled in from reference TRBV5-1 and TRBJ2-5, reads KAGVTQTPRYLIKTRGQQVTLSCSPISGHRSVSWYQQTPGQGLQFLFEYFSETQRNKGNFPGRFSGRQFSNSRSEMNVSTLELGDSALYLCASSWQRQETQYFGPGTRLLVL.